This entry is about one T cell receptor (beta chain). Antigen specificity is unknown. The CDR3 covers 15 residues. The germline V gene encodes CDR1 MNHNY and CDR2 SVGAGI (reference sequence). The V segment lost 9 bases and the J segment 3 bases; nucleotides outside the gene matches: 11. This sample stems from a study of a mutant IDH1 vaccine in newly diagnosed glioma. On the study more broadly: Vaccinations were initiated 4-6 weeks following radiotherapy alone, or were given together with temozolomide cycles. Patients arrived already treated with radiotherapy, temozolomide, or both, most having had both.

General study findings and limits: Among all patients, vaccine-induced immune responses occurred in roughly 93%.

Generated by immunoSEQ multiplex PCR, the TCRdb table keeps only in-frame clones and is missing some. This sample has around 40,000 clones, with roughly nine tenths found just once. Time point defined: week 35, safety follow-up. With topical imiquimod, each dose of the vaccine consisted of 300 ug of mutant IDH1 20-mer peptide. The donor cohort comprised cases of new WHO grade 3 or 4 IDH1-mutant, ATRX-lost astrocytoma. The chain is built from TRBV6-6 and TRBJ1-5; 7 nucleotides align to TRBD1. The starting material was PBMCs, obtained from a glioma patient whose treatment included an IDH1 peptide vaccine. This clonotype originated in a middle-aged man with glioma. The CDR3 DNA follows: TGTGCCAGTGGGGGGGTGACAGGGACCAATCAGCCCCAGCATTTT. It codes for CASGGVTGTNQPQHF.